This T cell receptor beta chain emerged from a study of cytomegalovirus exposure and HLA in healthy donors. Findings and caveats of the study: Overall, approximately 150 TCR beta chains were annotated as cytomegalovirus-associated. Productive rates of about 87% or about 30% were seen for most TCR beta V segments in an earlier analysis.

This CDR3 contains 15 residues. V lost 6 bases and J lost 7; bases outside the gene matches: 12. In germline, CDR1 is SEHNR, CDR2 FQNEAQ (reference sequence). PCR primers comprised 60 Vbeta and 13 Jbeta primers. Assay used: immunoSEQ multiplex PCR; TCRdb lists only in-frame clones, some missing. The table records 150,000 to 200,000 clones, over 75% of them present only once. To note about this clone: Its antigen is not known.

The sample was PBMCs. The sequence came from a woman between 50 and 59 years old in good health and CMV-seronegative. The V call is TRBV7-9, the J call TRBJ2-1; TRBD1 matches at 7 bases. Written as DNA, the CDR3 is TGTGCCAGCAGTGTTCCGGGACAGCGAGGGAATGAGCAGTTCTTC. Protein: CASSVPGQRGNEQFF.